This TCR beta chain was obtained from a study of blood T cell repertoires in COVID-19. Study details: Collection of acute and convalescent COVID-19 samples took place in the United States, Italy and Spain. T cells, B-cell-depleted T cells, or PBMCs provided the cDNA or gDNA that served as material.

Source study methods: The assay estimated nucleated cells by amplifying reference gene primers. The data were produced by immunoSEQ multiplex PCR, yet TCRdb's version contains in-frame clones alone and is incomplete. The D gene and trimming were derived from the DNA, and the V and J assignments and clone size from that table. The sample contains some 130,000 clones, 88% of which appear only once. CDR1 is MDHEN, CDR2 SYDVKM, per germline. The CDR3 has 11 amino acids. With 7 bases clipped from V and 16 bases from J, the junction kept 10 bases outside the gene matches. The chain joins TRBV28 to TRBJ2-1, with TRBD1 identical over 7 bases. This TCR was recovered from a man aged 65 to 79 with active COVID-19. Sequences were obtained from peripheral blood. The DNA of the CDR3 is TGTGCCAGCAACACTCCGGGACAGATATTCTTC. This codes for CASNTPGQIFF.